These 17 T cell receptor beta chains share one sample of origin, sequenced in a study of early T cells in non-severe SARS-CoV-2 infection. TCRdb used MiXCR to reprocess the 5' RACE reads, holding one entry per CDR3 protein. The table has about 64,000 distinct CDR3 sequences, 7% to 9.5% seen once. This specimen was whole blood, taken at baseline. These receptors were taken from an adult who was a healthcare worker with PCR-confirmed SARS-CoV-2 infection or an uninfected control (not recorded which).

The table lists this clonotype with a few counts. The chain uses TRBV7-6 and TRBJ1-1; TRBD1 is a possible D gene (5 bases). The germline V gene has CDR1 SGHVS and CDR2 FNYEAQ. The CDR3 is 13 residues long. V lost 5 bases and J lost 5, with 12 bases in between. CDR3 nucleotides: TGTGCCAGCAGCCGGTGGGGGGAGACTGAAGCTTTCTTT. This gives the protein CASSRWGETEAFF.

This clonotype was counted between two and nine times. The gene calls are TRBV2 and TRBJ2-3; D may be TRBD2 (5 bases). This CDR3 region has 14 residues. Germline V lookup: CDR1 SNHLY, CDR2 FYNNEI. Trimming shortened V by 4 bases and J by 3 bases, and 11 bases separated the two germline ends. The CDR3, as DNA: TGTGCCAGCAGTGTAGGGAGTGCGACAGATACGCAGTATTTT. Residues: CASSVGSATDTQYF.

This clonotype was seen a few times. The rearrangement joins TRBV10-2 to TRBJ2-3; TRBD1 matches 7 bases. J lost 3 bases, V lost 2 bases, and 11 bases had no gene match. The CDR3 sequence is 17 residues long. Looked up from germline, CDR1 is WSHSY and CDR2 is SAAADI. CDR3 nucleotides: TGCGCCAGCAGTGAGCTTCGGACGGGACAGTGGACAGATACGCAGTATTTT. This encodes CASSELRTGQWTDTQYF.

This clonotype has at least ten counts. The chain recombines TRBV12-3 or TRBV12-4 with TRBJ2-2; TRBD2 is a possible D gene (5 bases). CDR3 size: 13 residues. Trimming pared 3 bases from V and 7 bases from J, leaving 9 bases between. The CDR3 sequence is CASSLQGGGELFF. In DNA, the CDR3 is TGTGCCAGCAGTTTGCAAGGAGGCGGGGAGCTGTTTTTT.

This clonotype has a handful of counts. The J gene is TRBJ2-1, the V gene TRBV11-2; D might be TRBD2 (5 bases). The CDR3 runs to 14 residues. Germline V lookup: CDR1 SGHAT, CDR2 FQNNGV. Trimming removed 3 bases from V and 7 bases from J, with 13 bases in between. The CDR3 is CASSFLGVTNEQFF. The CDR3 coding sequence is TGTGCCAGCAGCTTCCTCGGGGTGACGAATGAGCAGTTCTTC.

The chain uses TRBV11-2 and TRBJ2-7, with 8 bases lining up with TRBD2. Germline V gives CDR1 SGHAT, CDR2 FQNNGV. CDR3 length: 14 amino acids. Unmatched junction bases numbered 8, after V lost 4 bases and J lost 6 bases. This chain's CDR3 is CASSSIRGGGEQYF. CDR3 nucleotide sequence: TGTGCCAGCAGCTCCATCCGGGGGGGAGGCGAGCAGTACTTC.

This clonotype was detected ten times or more. The junction does not match germline at one end; this may be a read error. The CDR3 loop is CASSFAGPGQAGELFF. The CDR3 nucleotides read TGTGCTAGCAGCTTTGCGGGCCCCGGTCAGGCCGGGGAGCTGTTTTTT. The V call is TRBV7-7, the J call TRBJ2-2, with D possibly TRBD2 on 5 matching bases. The CDR3 sequence is 16 residues long. Germline V lookup: CDR1 SSHAT, CDR2 FNYEAQ (reference sequence).

This clonotype was found a few times. The J gene is TRBJ2-5, the V gene TRBV29-1; 7 bases align to TRBD2. The CDR3 is 13 amino acids. V lost 5 bases to trimming and J lost 4 bases; unmatched junction nucleotides: 7. In germline, CDR1 is SQVTM, CDR2 ANQGSEA. The CDR3: CSVPSRGVETQYF. CDR3 nucleotides: TGCAGCGTTCCTTCACGGGGGGTAGAGACCCAGTACTTC.

The gene calls are TRBV29-1 and TRBJ2-1, with TRBD2 as a possible D gene (6 bases). The CDR3 covers 13 residues. From germline, CDR1 is SQVTM and CDR2 ANQGSEA. Trimming removed 3 bases at V and 7 bases at J, with 13 bases between. The CDR3 DNA sequence: TGCAGCGTTGATCGCCTAGCGAATAATGAGCAGTTCTTC. Translating gives CSVDRLANNEQFF.

The genes are TRBV29-1 and TRBJ2-5; TRBD2 matches 9 bases. The CDR3 totals 14 residues. CDR1 SQVTM and CDR2 ANQGSEA come from the germline V gene. With V trimmed by 7 bases and J by 2 bases, 8 bases remained unmatched. CDR3 in amino acids: CSAETGLAQETQYF. CDR3 in DNA: TGCAGCGCCGAAACCGGACTAGCGCAAGAGACCCAGTACTTC.

This clonotype was observed a handful of times. The rearrangement uses TRBV5-6 and TRBJ2-1, with 7 bases matching TRBD2. This CDR3 region has 15 residues. Germline V lookup: CDR1 SGHDT, CDR2 YYEEEE. The J segment lost 3 bases and the V segment lost 4 bases, leaving 7 bases of the junction unmatched. This CDR3 reads CASSPLAAHYNEQFF. The CDR3 coding sequence is TGTGCCAGCAGCCCTCTAGCGGCCCACTACAATGAGCAGTTCTTC.

The chain combines TRBV20-1 with TRBJ1-1; D not certain. CDR1 is DFQATT and CDR2 is SNEGSKA in the germline V gene (reference sequence). This CDR3 spans 12 amino acids. V was trimmed by 5 bases and J by 2 bases, leaving 9 bases between them. CDR3 amino acids: CSAPKGNTEAFF. In DNA, the CDR3 is TGCAGTGCTCCCAAGGGAAACACTGAAGCTTTCTTT.

This clonotype was seen a few times. The gene calls are TRBV20-1 and TRBJ2-3; D not certain. The germline V gene has CDR1 DFQATT and CDR2 SNEGSKA (reference sequence). The CDR3 covers 12 residues. V was trimmed by 2 bases and J by 0 bases, leaving 3 bases between them. DNA for the CDR3: TGCAGTGCTAGACTCAGCACAGATACGCAGTATTTT. Its translation: CSARLSTDTQYF.

This clonotype occurred many times. V gene TRBV6-5 combines with J gene TRBJ1-2; 7 bases are a match to TRBD1. Germline V lookup: CDR1 MNHEY, CDR2 SVGAGI. Trimming at V came to 6 bases and at J to 6 bases, leaving 7 bases not matched to a gene. The CDR3 contains 13 residues. The CDR3 nucleotides read TGTGCCAGCAGAGCATCGACAGGGCATGGCTACACCTTC. Translation: CASRASTGHGYTF.

Ten or more counts support this clonotype. J is TRBJ2-3 and V is TRBV7-9; 11 nucleotides align to TRBD1. This CDR3 is 15 amino acids long. CDR1 is SEHNR, CDR2 FQNEAQ, per germline (reference sequence). The junction had 5 bases not matched to a gene; V was cut back by 3 bases and J by 6 bases. The CDR3 coding sequence is TGTGCCAGCAGCTTTGGACAGGGGGCGATGGATACGCAGTATTTT. This gives the protein CASSFGQGAMDTQYF. The variable domain in full, completed from reference TRBV7-9 and TRBJ2-3, reads DTGVSQNPRHKITKRGQNVTFRCDPISEHNRLYWYRQTLGQGPEFLTYFQNEAQLEKSRLLSDRFSAERPKGSFSTLEIQRTEQGDSAMYLCASSFGQGAMDTQYFGPGTRLTVL.

This clonotype was seen more than once but under ten times. J is TRBJ2-1 and V is TRBV14; TRBD2 aligns across 14 bases. CDR1 is SGHDN and CDR2 is FVKESK in the germline V gene. The CDR3 spans 14 residues. Germline trimming cut 3 bases from V and 8 bases from J; bases unmatched to any gene: 0. Here the CDR3 reads CASSQGLAGDEQFF. CDR3 nucleotide sequence: TGTGCCAGCAGCCAGGGACTAGCGGGAGATGAGCAGTTCTTC.

This clonotype was detected ten times or more. This chain uses TRBV25-1 with TRBJ2-3; D assignment may be TRBD1 or TRBD2 (5 bases each). V dropped 2 bases and J dropped 2 bases, with 11 bases sitting between them. This CDR3 contains 15 residues. Germline CDR1 reads MGHDK; CDR2 reads SYGVNS. CDR3 sequence reads: CASSEGTHSTDTQYF. CDR3 in DNA: TGTGCCAGCAGTGAAGGGACCCACTCCACAGATACGCAGTATTTT. Using reference TRBV25-1 and TRBJ2-3 for the parts outside the CDR3, the full variable domain is EADIYQTPRYLVIGTGKKITLECSQTMGHDKMYWYQQDPGMELHLIHYSYGVNSTEKGDLSSESTVSRIRTEHFPLTLESARPSHTSQYLCASSEGTHSTDTQYFGPGTRLTVL.